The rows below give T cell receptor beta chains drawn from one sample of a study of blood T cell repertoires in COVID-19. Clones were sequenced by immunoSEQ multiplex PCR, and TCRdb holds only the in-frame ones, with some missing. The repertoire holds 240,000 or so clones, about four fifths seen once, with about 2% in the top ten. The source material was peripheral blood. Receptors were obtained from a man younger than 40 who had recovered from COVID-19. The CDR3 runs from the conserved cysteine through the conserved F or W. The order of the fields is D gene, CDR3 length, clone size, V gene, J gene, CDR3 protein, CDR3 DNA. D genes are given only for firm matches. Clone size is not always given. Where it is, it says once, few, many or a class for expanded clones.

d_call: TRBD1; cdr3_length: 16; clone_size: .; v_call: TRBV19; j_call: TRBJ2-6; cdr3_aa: CATGETGVSGANVLTF; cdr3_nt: TGTGCCACCGGGGAGACAGGGGTCTCTGGGGCCAACGTCCTGACTTTC
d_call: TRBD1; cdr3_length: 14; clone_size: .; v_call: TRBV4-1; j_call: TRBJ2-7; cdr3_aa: CASSQEGTGDEQYF; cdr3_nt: TGCGCCAGCAGCCAAGAGGGGACAGGGGACGAGCAGTACTTC
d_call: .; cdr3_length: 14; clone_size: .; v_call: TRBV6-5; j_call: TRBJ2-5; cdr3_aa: CASSSGTLWETQYF; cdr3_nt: TGTGCCAGCAGTTCCGGGACTCTATGGGAGACCCAGTACTTC
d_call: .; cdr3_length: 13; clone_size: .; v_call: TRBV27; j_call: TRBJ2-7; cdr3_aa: CASSYLDSHEQYF; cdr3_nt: TGTGCCAGCAGTTACTTGGACAGTCACGAGCAGTACTTC
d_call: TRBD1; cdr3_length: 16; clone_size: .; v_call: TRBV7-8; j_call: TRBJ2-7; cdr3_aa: CASNQAGAGGSYEQYF; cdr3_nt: TGTGCCAGCAACCAGGCCGGGGCAGGGGGATCCTACGAGCAGTACTTC
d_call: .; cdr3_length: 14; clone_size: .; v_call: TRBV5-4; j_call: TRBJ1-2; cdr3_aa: CASSSRSAPYGYTF; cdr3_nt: TGTGCCAGCAGCTCGAGGTCAGCTCCCTATGGCTACACCTTC
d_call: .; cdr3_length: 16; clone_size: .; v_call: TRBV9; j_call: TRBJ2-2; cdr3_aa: CASSPRGGLNTGELFF; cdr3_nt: TGTGCCAGCAGCCCCCGCGGGGGCCTGAACACCGGGGAGCTGTTTTTT
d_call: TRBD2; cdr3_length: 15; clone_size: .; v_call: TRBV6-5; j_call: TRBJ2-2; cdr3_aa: CASRTGLATTGELFF; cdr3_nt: TGTGCCAGCAGAACCGGACTAGCGACCACCGGGGAGCTGTTTTTT
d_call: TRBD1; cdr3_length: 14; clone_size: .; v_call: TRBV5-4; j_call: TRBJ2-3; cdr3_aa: CASSSRDSPDTQYF; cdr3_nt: TGTGCCAGCAGCTCTAGGGACAGCCCAGATACGCAGTATTTT
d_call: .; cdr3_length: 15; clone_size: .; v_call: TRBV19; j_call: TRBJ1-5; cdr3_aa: CASSIGGRRNQPQHF; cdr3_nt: TGTGCCAGTAGTATCGGGGGTCGGCGCAATCAGCCCCAGCATTTT
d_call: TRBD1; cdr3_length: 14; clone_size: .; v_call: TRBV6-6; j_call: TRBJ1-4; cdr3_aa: CASSYPGQVEKLFF; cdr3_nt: TGTGCCAGCAGTTACCCGGGACAGGTAGAAAAACTGTTTTTT
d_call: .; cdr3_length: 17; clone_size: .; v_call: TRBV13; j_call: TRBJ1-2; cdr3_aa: CASSQRRGEALNYGYTF; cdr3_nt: TGTGCCAGCAGCCAGCGGAGGGGTGAAGCCTTAAACTATGGCTACACCTTC
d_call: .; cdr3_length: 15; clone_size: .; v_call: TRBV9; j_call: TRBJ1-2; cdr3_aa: CASSVAPGLDHGYTF; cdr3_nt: TGTGCCAGCAGCGTAGCTCCAGGGCTAGACCATGGCTACACCTTC
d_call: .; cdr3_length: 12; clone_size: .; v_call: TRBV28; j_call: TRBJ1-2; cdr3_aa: CASSLTYYGYTF; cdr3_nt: TGTGCCAGCTCTCTCACATACTATGGCTACACCTTC
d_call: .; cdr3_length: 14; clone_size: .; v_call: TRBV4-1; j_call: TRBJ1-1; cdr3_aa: CASSQDGGRPEAFF; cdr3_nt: TGCGCCAGCAGCCAAGACGGGGGTCGACCTGAAGCTTTCTTT
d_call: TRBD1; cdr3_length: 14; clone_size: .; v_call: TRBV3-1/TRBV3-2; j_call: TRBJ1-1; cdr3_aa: CASSQVAGGTEAFF; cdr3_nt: TGTGCCAGCAGCCAAGTGGCAGGGGGCACTGAAGCTTTCTTT
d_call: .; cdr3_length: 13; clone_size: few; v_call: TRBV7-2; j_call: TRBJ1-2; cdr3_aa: CASSLDRKYGYTF; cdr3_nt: TGTGCCAGCAGCTTAGACAGGAAGTATGGCTACACCTTC
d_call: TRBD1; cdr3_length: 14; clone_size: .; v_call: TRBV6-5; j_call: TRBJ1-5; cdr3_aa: CASDDRGVRQPQHF; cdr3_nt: TGTGCCAGCGACGACAGGGGGGTTAGGCAGCCCCAGCATTTT
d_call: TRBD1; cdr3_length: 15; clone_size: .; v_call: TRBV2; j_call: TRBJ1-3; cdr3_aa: CASSWDSHSGNTIYF; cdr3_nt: TGTGCCAGCAGTTGGGACAGCCACTCTGGAAACACCATATATTTT
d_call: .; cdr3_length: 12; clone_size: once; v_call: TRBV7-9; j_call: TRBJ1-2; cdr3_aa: CASSLAAYGYTF; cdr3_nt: TGTGCCAGCAGCTTAGCAGCTTATGGCTACACCTTC
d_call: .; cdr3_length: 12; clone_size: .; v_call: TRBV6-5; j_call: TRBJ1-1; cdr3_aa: CASSSVGGEAFF; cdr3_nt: TGTGCCAGCAGTTCAGTTGGGGGGGAAGCTTTCTTT
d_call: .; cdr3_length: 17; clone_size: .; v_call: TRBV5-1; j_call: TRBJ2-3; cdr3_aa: CASSLGLEWYQRDTQYF; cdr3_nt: TGCGCCAGCAGCCTAGGCCTTGAGTGGTATCAAAGGGATACGCAGTATTTT
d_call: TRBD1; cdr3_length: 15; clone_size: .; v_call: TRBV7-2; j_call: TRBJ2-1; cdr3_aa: CASSPRGTGNNEQFF; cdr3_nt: TGTGCCAGCAGCCCCCGAGGGACAGGTAACAATGAGCAGTTCTTC
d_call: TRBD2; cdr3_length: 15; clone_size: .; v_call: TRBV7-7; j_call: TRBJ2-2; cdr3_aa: CASSLVGGSSGELFF; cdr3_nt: TGTGCCAGCAGCTTAGTGGGAGGGAGCAGCGGGGAGCTGTTTTTT
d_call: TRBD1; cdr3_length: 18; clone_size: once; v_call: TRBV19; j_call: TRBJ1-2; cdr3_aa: CASSDGGDRDRGNYGYTF; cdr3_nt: TGTGCCAGTAGTGACGGGGGGGACAGAGATCGAGGGAACTATGGCTACACCTTC
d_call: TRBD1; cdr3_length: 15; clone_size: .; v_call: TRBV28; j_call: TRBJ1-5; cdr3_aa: CASSFLQGAEQPQHF; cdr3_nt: TGTGCCAGCAGTTTTCTCCAGGGGGCAGAACAGCCCCAGCATTTT
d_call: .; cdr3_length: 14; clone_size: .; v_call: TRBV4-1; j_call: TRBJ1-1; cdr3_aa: CASSLRALNTEAFF; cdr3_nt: TGCGCCAGCAGCCTGCGGGCCTTGAACACTGAAGCTTTCTTT
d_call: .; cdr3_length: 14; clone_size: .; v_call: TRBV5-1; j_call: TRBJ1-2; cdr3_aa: CASSSDSPTYGYTF; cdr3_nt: TGCGCCAGCAGCTCCGACAGCCCGACCTATGGCTACACCTTC
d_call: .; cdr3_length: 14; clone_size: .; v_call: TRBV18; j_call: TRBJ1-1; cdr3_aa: CASSPSEGWTEAFF; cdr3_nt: TGTGCCAGCTCACCATCAGAGGGTTGGACTGAAGCTTTCTTT
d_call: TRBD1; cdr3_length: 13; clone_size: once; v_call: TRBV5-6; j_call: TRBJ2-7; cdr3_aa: CASSPGQVYEQYF; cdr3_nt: TGTGCCAGCAGCCCGGGACAGGTTTACGAGCAGTACTTC
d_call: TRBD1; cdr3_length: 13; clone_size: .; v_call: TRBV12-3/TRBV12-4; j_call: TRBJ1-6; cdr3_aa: CASTRQGTESLHF; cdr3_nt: TGTGCCAGCACGAGACAGGGGACTGAATCCCTCCACTTT
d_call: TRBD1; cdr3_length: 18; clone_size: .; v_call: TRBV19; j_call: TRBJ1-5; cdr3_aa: CASSVSGRTGVSNQPQHF; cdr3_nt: TGTGCCAGTAGTGTCTCCGGTAGGACAGGGGTCTCCAATCAGCCCCAGCATTTT
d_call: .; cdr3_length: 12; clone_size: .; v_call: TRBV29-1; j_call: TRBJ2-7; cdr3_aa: CSAAWGDHEQYF; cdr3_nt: TGCAGCGCCGCCTGGGGAGATCACGAGCAGTACTTC
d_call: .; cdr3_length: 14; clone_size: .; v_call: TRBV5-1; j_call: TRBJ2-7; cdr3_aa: CASSKGQWPYEQYF; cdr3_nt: TGCGCCAGCAGCAAAGGACAGTGGCCCTACGAGCAGTACTTC
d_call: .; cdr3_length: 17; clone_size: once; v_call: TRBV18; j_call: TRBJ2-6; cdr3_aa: CASSPGSVISGANVLTF; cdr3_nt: TGTGCCAGCTCACCCGGGTCGGTGATCTCTGGGGCCAACGTCCTGACTTTC
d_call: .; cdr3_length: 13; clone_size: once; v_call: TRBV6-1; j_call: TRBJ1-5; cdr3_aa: CASSEGALQPQHF; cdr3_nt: TGTGCCAGCAGTGAGGGGGCCTTACAGCCCCAGCATTTT
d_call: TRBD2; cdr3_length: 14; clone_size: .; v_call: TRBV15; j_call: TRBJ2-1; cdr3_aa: CASRRGGPYNEQFF; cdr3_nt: TGTGCCAGTCGGCGGGGGGGCCCCTACAATGAGCAGTTCTTC
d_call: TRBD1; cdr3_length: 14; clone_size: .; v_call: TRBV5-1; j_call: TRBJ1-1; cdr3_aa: CASSAQGAGTEAFF; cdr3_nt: TGCGCCAGCAGCGCCCAGGGGGCGGGTACTGAAGCTTTCTTT
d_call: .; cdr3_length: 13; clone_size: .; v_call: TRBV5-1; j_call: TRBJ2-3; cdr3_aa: CASSSPPGDTQYF; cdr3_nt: TGCGCCAGCAGCTCGCCCCCGGGAGATACGCAGTATTTT
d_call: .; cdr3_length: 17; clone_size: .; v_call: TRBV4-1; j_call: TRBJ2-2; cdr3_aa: CASSQGWGVGGAGELFF; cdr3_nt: TGCGCCAGCAGCCAAGGGTGGGGCGTAGGGGGTGCCGGGGAGCTGTTTTTT
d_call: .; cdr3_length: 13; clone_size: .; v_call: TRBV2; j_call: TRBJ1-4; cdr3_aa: CASSAQANEKLFF; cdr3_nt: TGTGCCAGCAGTGCTCAGGCTAATGAAAAACTGTTTTTT
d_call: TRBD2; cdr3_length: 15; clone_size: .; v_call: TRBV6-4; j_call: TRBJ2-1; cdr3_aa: CASSASGGGNNEQFF; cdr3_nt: TGTGCCAGCAGTGCGAGCGGGGGGGGTAACAATGAGCAGTTCTTC
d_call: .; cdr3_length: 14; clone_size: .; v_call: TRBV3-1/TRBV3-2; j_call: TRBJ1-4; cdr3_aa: CASRNQGFNEKLFF; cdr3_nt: TGTGCCAGCAGAAATCAGGGTTTCAATGAAAAACTGTTTTTT
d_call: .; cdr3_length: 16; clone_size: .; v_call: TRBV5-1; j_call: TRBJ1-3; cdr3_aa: CASSPAGIHNGNTIYF; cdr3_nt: TGCGCCAGCAGCCCGGCAGGGATCCATAATGGAAACACCATATATTTT
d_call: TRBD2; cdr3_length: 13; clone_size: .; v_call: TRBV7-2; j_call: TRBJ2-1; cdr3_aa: CASRRDYYNEQFF; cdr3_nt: TGTGCCAGCAGAAGGGACTACTACAATGAGCAGTTCTTC
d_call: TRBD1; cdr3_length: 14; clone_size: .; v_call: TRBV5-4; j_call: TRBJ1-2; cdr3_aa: CASSSGQSNYGYTF; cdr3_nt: TGTGCCAGCAGCTCGGGACAGTCTAACTATGGCTACACCTTC
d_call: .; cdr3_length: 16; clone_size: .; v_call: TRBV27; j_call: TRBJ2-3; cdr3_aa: CASSLQSGASTDTQYF; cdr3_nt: TGTGCCAGCAGTTTACAGTCAGGTGCCAGCACAGATACGCAGTATTTT
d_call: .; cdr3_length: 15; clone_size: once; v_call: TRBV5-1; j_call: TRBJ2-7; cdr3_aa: CASSSSGQTMYEQYF; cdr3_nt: TGCGCCAGCAGCTCATCGGGACAAACCATGTACGAGCAGTACTTC
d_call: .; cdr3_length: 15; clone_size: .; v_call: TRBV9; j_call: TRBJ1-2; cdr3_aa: CASSVTVGRVYGYTF; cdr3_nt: TGTGCCAGCAGCGTAACGGTGGGGAGAGTTTATGGCTACACCTTC
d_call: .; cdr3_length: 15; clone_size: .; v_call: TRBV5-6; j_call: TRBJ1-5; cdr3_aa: CASSLLTGGNQPQHF; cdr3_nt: TGTGCCAGCAGCTTGTTAACCGGGGGAAATCAGCCCCAGCATTTT
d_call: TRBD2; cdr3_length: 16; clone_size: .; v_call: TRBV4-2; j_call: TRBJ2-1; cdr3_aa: CASSQDNGGGASEQFF; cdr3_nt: TGTGCCAGCAGCCAAGATAACGGCGGGGGGGCCTCTGAGCAGTTCTTC
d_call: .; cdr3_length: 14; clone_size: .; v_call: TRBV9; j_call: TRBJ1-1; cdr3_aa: CASSVDFGDQAAFF; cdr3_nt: TGTGCCAGCAGCGTAGATTTCGGTGACCAGGCTGCTTTCTTT
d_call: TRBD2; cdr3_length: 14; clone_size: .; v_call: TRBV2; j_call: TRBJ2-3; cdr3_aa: CASSIAGGSDTQYF; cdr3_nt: TGTGCCAGCAGCATAGCGGGGGGGTCAGATACGCAGTATTTT